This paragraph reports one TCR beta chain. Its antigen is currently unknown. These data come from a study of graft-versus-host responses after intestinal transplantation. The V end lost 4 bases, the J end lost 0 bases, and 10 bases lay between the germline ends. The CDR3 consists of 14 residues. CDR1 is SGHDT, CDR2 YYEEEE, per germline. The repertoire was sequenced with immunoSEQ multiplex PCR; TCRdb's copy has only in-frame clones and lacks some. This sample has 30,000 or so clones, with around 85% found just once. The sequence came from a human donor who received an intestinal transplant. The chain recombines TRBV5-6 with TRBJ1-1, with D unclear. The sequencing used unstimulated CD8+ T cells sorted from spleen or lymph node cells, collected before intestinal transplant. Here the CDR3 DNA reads TGTGCCAGCAGCCCCCGGAGGATGAACACTGAAGCTTTCTTT. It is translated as CASSPRRMNTEAFF. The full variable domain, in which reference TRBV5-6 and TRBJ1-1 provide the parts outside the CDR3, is DAGVTQSPTHLIKTRGQQVTLRCSPKSGHDTVSWYQQALGQGPQFIFQYYEEEERQRGNFPDRFSGHQFPNYSSELNVNALLLGDSALYLCASSPRRMNTEAFFGQGTRLTVV.